The clone carrying this T cell receptor beta chain came up many times. Its antigen is unknown. Using RNA transcripts as the source, TCR beta CDR3 regions were amplified. Primed by the HTBI set, a first-round RT-PCR was run on the TCR CDR3. In TCRdb, the multiplex PCR reads were re-called with MiXCR into one record per CDR3 protein. Among under 350,000 distinct CDR3 sequences listed, 20% to 25% were seen once. Germline V gene sequence: CDR1 DFQATT, CDR2 SNEGSKA (reference sequence). The CDR3 sequence is 13 residues long. The junction had 5 bases not matched to a gene; V was cut back by 3 bases and J by 4 bases. These data come from a study of T cells in Graves' hyperthyroidism and ophthalmopathy. Study results and limitations: The model predicted ophthalmopathy a median around six months before onset.

Patients aged 18 to 65 with hyperthyroidism were newly diagnosed, with duration under 2 months. This sequence originates from a man in his forties with Graves' hyperthyroidism that later progressed to Graves' ophthalmopathy. Input material: blood. The chain is built from TRBV20-1 and TRBJ2-7; 8 bases agree with TRBD2. This CDR3 reads CSASLSGRYEQYF. The CDR3 DNA sequence: TGCAGTGCTAGTCTCAGCGGGAGATACGAGCAGTACTTC.